The rows below give T cell receptor beta chains drawn from one sample of a study of shared clonotypes between healthy human individuals. Profiling relied on immunoSEQ multiplex PCR, and the TCRdb table lists in-frame clones only, not all of them. The sample records under 750,000 clones, 72% being singletons. The sample consisted of memory CD4+ T cells sorted from blood. These receptors all stem from a young woman in good health. Both conserved end residues are part of each CDR3. D genes are given only for firm matches. For some rows the clone size is stated as once, few or many, or as a class when expanded; others skip it.

d_gene	abundance	v_gene	j_gene	CDR3nt	CDR3aa
TRBD1	few	TRBV7-6	TRBJ2-5	TGTGCCAGCAGCTTATACAGGGGACAAGAGACCCAGTACTTC	CASSLYRGQETQYF
-	-	TRBV5-1	TRBJ1-3	TGCGCCAGCAGGCCAGAAAGCTCTGGAAACACCATATATTTT	CASRPESSGNTIYF
TRBD2	-	TRBV7-9	TRBJ2-1	TGTGCCAGCAGCGGGCGGGGGAGCTCCTACAATGAGCAGTTCTTC	CASSGRGSSYNEQFF
-	-	TRBV5-1	TRBJ2-1	TGCGCCAGCACCGTAACCGCCGGGGCCAGCAATGAGCAGTTCTTC	CASTVTAGASNEQFF
TRBD2	many	TRBV10-3	TRBJ2-1	TGTGCCATCAGTGAGCGTGGGACTAGTCTTAACTCCTACAATGAGCAGTTCTTC	CAISERGTSLNSYNEQFF
-	-	TRBV6-1	TRBJ1-1	TGTGCCAGCAGTTATCGACGTGAAGCTTTCTTT	CASSYRREAFF
-	once	TRBV2	TRBJ1-5	TGTGCCAGCAGTGGCACGGAAGATCAGCCCCAGCATTTT	CASSGTEDQPQHF
-	-	TRBV11-2	TRBJ1-2	TGTGCCAGCAGCTTCCCCCAGGGCCATGGCTACACCTTC	CASSFPQGHGYTF
TRBD1	-	TRBV29-1	TRBJ2-1	TGCAGCGTCGACCCGGGACAGAACCACAATGAGCAGTTCTTC	CSVDPGQNHNEQFF
TRBD2	-	TRBV6-5	TRBJ2-7	TGTGCCAGAGGTGGTGGGGCTAGCGGAATTTTGGAGCAGTACTTC	CARGGGASGILEQYF
-	-	TRBV18	TRBJ2-3	TGTGCCAGCTCACCGGACATGACTAGCACAGATACGCAGTATTTT	CASSPDMTSTDTQYF
TRBD2	many	TRBV14	TRBJ2-5	TGTGCCAGCAGCCGGGTAGCGGGAACAGGGGAGACCCAGTACTTC	CASSRVAGTGETQYF
TRBD1	-	TRBV18	TRBJ1-1	TGTGCCAGCTCACAGGGACAGGTGTACACTGAAGCTTTCTTT	CASSQGQVYTEAFF
TRBD2	-	TRBV30	TRBJ2-5	TGTGCCTGGACCACCTCCCTGAGCGGGAAGATCCAAGAGACCCAGTACTTC	CAWTTSLSGKIQETQYF
-	-	TRBV15	TRBJ2-2	TGTGCCACCACTGACAGCTACTCGAACACCGGGGAGCTGTTTTTT	CATTDSYSNTGELFF
-	-	TRBV29-1	TRBJ1-1	TGCAGCGTTGAGGGGGGACCAGATGAAGCTTTCTTT	CSVEGGPDEAFF
TRBD1	-	TRBV28	TRBJ1-2	TGTGCCAGCAGTCAACCGGGACAGGGACCGGGTAACTATGGCTACACCTTC	CASSQPGQGPGNYGYTF
TRBD1	once	TRBV11-3	TRBJ1-1	TGTGCCAGCAGCCGGGGACAGGGGATGAACACTGAAGCTTTCTTT	CASSRGQGMNTEAFF
-	few	TRBV25-1	TRBJ1-2	TGTGCCAGAATAAAGGTGGGGAACTATGGCTACACCTTC	CARIKVGNYGYTF
-	-	TRBV4-1	TRBJ1-4	TGCGCCAGCAGCCGCTCTCCTTCTGGCGCCCAAGTGTCCTATGAAAAACTGTTTTTT	CASSRSPSGAQVSYEKLFF
-	many	TRBV28	TRBJ2-7	TGTGCCAAGGGCCCGTCCTACGAGCAGTACTTC	CAKGPSYEQYF
-	once	TRBV29-1	TRBJ1-2	TGCAGCGTTGAAGAGGGCGGAAGCTATGGCTACACCTTC	CSVEEGGSYGYTF
-	few	TRBV28	TRBJ1-5	TGTGCCAGCAGCGCCTGGACGGTAAATAGCAATCAGCCCCAGCATTTT	CASSAWTVNSNQPQHF
-	-	TRBV28	TRBJ1-2	TGTGCCAGCAGTCAGGGATTAGACTATGGCTACACCTTC	CASSQGLDYGYTF
-	-	TRBV7-2	TRBJ1-3	TGTGCCAGCAGCTTGACACCATCCTCTGGAAACACCATATATTTT	CASSLTPSSGNTIYF
-	few	TRBV21-1	TRBJ2-1	TGTGCCAGCAGCAAAAAGAAGGCTAGTTTGGCAGGGGGAAGGCTCGGGTACAATGAGCAGTTCTTC	CASSKKKASLAGGRLGYNEQFF
TRBD1	-	TRBV28	TRBJ1-2	TGTGCCAGCTCCCCGGGGGACAGAACTAACTATGGCTACACCTTC	CASSPGDRTNYGYTF